This T cell receptor beta chain was recorded in a study of cytomegalovirus exposure and HLA in healthy donors. The table came from immunoSEQ multiplex PCR; TCRdb's copy has only in-frame clones and leaves some out. The data show approximately 160,000 clones, with nearly 90% seen just once and about a tenth held by the top ten. Germline assignment: CDR1 SGHRS and CDR2 YFSETQ. Trimming cost V 0 bases and J 0 bases, with 3 bases left between them. The CDR3 extends over 14 amino acids. The chain combines TRBV5-1 with TRBJ1-4; no clear D. The material sequenced was PBMCs. This clonotype was obtained from a woman aged 18-35 years in good health and CMV-seropositive. The CDR3 sequence is CASSLAATNEKLFF. The CDR3 DNA is TGCGCCAGCAGCTTGGCAGCAACTAATGAAAAACTGTTTTTT.